This T cell receptor (beta chain) came from a study of blood T cells in healthy people across ages. Whole-study findings and limits: Researchers report that TCR beta diversity correlated strongly with naive T cell percentage.

This clonotype appeared a single time. Its antigen is not identified. V lost 5 bases to trimming and J lost 1 base, with 13 bases between them. From germline, CDR1 is SGHTA and CDR2 FQGTGA. The CDR3 runs to 15 residues. Aged roughly 6 to 90, donors were systemically healthy Caucasians from Russia. In each sample, at least 7 million PBMCs were isolated. Then a second PCR, running about 6 to 11 cycles, was carried out with a sample-barcoded 5' primer and a J-beta primer mix. Per sample, CDR3-containing paired-end reads numbered at least 2.5 million. From the 5' RACE reads, TCRdb called clonotypes with MiXCR, one entry per CDR3 protein. The profile covers hundreds of thousands of distinct CDR3 sequences, with more than 55% appearing a single time and approximately 24% taken by the ten largest.

Sequenced: blood. The source is a man aged 40-49 years in good health. The rearrangement links TRBV7-3 to TRBJ2-3; D unclear. The chain's CDR3 is CASSRVSDGTDTQYF. The DNA of the CDR3 is TGTGCCAGCAGCCGGGTCTCGGACGGCACAGATACGCAGTATTTT.